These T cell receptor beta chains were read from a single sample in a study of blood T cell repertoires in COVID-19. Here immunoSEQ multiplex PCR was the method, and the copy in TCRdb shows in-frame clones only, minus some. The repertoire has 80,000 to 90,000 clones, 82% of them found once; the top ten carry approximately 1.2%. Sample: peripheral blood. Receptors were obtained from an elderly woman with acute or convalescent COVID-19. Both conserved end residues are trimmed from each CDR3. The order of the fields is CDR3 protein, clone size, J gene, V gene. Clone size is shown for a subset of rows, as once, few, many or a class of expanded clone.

ASSQEGGLLYGYT NA TRBJ1-2 TRBV3-1/TRBV3-2
ATSDPSLHYGYT NA TRBJ1-2 TRBV24-1
SGRESHEQY once TRBJ2-7 TRBV20-1
ASSIGQGDGKLF NA TRBJ1-4 TRBV19
ASSEAWQSYEQY NA TRBJ2-7 TRBV6-1
ASSLGDTLNEKLF few TRBJ1-4 TRBV7-9
ASSQGRLAGLNEQF NA TRBJ2-1 TRBV3-1/TRBV3-2
ASSPGTTKSNTGELF NA TRBJ2-2 TRBV6-6
ASSRGLNYGYT once TRBJ1-2 TRBV3-1/TRBV3-2
ASSLTNAGPGTRSTDTQY NA TRBJ2-3 TRBV18
ASQDPTARETQY NA TRBJ2-5 TRBV5-1
ASSLYGTSGFQETQY once TRBJ2-5 TRBV27
ASSPRRQVLVNQPQH NA TRBJ1-5 TRBV7-2
ASSLVPGFTGELF few TRBJ2-2 TRBV5-1
ASSSTGVLPAGTEAF NA TRBJ1-1 TRBV28
ASSPLESSYEQY NA TRBJ2-7 TRBV18